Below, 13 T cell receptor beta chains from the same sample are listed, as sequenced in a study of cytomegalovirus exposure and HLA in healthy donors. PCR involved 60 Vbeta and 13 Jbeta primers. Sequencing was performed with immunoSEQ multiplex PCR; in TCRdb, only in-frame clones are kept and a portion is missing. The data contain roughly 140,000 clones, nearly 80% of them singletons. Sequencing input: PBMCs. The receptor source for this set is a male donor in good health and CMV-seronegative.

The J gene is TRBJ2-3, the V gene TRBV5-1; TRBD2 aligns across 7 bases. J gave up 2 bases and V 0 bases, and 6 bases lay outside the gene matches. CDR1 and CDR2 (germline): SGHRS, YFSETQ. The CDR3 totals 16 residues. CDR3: CASSLGKGTTTDTQYF. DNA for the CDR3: TGCGCCAGCAGCTTGGGTAAGGGGACTACCACAGATACGCAGTATTTT.

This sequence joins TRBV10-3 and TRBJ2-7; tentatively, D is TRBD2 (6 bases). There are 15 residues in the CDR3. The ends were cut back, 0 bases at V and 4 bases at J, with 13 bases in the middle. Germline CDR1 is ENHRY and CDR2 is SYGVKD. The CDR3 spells CAISESGTHPYEQYF. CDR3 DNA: TGTGCCATCAGTGAGTCGGGGACTCACCCTTACGAGCAGTACTTC.

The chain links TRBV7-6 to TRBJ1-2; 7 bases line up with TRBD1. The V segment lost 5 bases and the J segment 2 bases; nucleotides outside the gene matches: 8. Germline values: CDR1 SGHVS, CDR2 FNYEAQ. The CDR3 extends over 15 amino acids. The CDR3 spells CASSADDRANYGYTF. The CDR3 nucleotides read TGTGCCAGCAGCGCAGATGACAGGGCAAACTATGGCTACACCTTC. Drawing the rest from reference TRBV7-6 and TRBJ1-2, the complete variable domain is GAGVSQSPRYKVTKRGQDVALRCDPISGHVSLYWYRQALGQGPEFLTYFNYEAQQDKSGLPNDRFSAERPEGSISTLTIQRTEQRDSAMYRCASSADDRANYGYTFGSGTRLTVV.

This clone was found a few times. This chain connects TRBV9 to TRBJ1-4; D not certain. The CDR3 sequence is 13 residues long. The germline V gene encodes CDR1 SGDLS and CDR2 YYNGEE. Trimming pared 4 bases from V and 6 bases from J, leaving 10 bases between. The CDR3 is CASSPSSHEKLFF. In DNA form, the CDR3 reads TGTGCCAGCAGCCCGAGCTCACATGAAAAACTGTTTTTT. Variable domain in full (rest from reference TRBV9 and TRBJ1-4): DSGVTQTPKHLITATGQRVTLRCSPRSGDLSVYWYQQSLDQGLQFLIQYYNGEERAKGNILERFSAQQFPDLHSELNLSSLELGDSALYFCASSPSSHEKLFFGSGTQLSVL.

CDR3 sequence (DNA): TGTGCCAGCAGCGTAGTACAGGGGGCGCGCACTGAAGCTTTCTTT. Translated, it gives CASSVVQGARTEAFF. The chain uses TRBV9 and TRBJ1-1; 9 bases agree with TRBD1. CDR3 size: 15 residues. Germline loops: CDR1 SGDLS, CDR2 YYNGEE. Trimming at V came to 0 bases and at J to 4 bases, leaving 4 bases not matched to a gene.

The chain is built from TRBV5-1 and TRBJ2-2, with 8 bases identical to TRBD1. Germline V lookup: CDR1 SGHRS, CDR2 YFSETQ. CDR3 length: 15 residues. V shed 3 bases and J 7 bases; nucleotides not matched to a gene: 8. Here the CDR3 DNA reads TGCGCCAGCAGCTCCGGGACAGGCGGTAGCGGGGAGCTGTTTTTT. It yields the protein CASSSGTGGSGELFF.

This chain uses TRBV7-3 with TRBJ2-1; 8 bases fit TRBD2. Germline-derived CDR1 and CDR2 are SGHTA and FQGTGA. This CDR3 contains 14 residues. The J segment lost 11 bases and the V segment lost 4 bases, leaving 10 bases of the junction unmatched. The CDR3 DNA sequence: TGTGCCAGCAGCTCCGGGTCTATTAGCGGGAAGCAGTTCTTC. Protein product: CASSSGSISGKQFF.

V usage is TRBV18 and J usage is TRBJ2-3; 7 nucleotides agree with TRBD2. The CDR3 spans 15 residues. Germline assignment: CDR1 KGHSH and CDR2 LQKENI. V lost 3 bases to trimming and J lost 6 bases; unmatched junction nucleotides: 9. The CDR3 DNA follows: TGTGCCAGCTCACCTCTGGGAAGCGGGGTGGATACGCAGTATTTT. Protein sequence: CASSPLGSGVDTQYF.

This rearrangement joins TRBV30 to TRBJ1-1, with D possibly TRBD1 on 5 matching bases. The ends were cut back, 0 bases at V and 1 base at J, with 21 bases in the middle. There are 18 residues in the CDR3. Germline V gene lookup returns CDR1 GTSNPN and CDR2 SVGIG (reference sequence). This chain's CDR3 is CAWSVRWGSPHPNTEAFF. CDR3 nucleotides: TGTGCCTGGAGTGTACGATGGGGCTCCCCCCATCCGAACACTGAAGCTTTCTTT.

CDR3 amino acids: CASGPLGDTGELFF. CDR3 sequence (DNA): TGTGCTAGTGGTCCCCTAGGGGACACCGGGGAGCTGTTTTTT. This sequence joins TRBV12-5 and TRBJ2-2; the D gene is possibly TRBD1 (5 bases). Germline V lookup: CDR1 LGHNT, CDR2 FRNRAP. CDR3 length: 14 amino acids. V dropped 5 bases and J dropped 3 bases, with 10 bases sitting between them.

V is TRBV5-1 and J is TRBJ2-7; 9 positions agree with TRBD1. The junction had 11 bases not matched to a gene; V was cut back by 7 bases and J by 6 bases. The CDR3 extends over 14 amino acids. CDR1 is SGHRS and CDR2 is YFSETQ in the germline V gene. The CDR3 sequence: CASSSGQGGAEQYF. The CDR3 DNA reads TGCGCCAGCTCCTCGGGACAGGGCGGCGCCGAGCAGTACTTC.

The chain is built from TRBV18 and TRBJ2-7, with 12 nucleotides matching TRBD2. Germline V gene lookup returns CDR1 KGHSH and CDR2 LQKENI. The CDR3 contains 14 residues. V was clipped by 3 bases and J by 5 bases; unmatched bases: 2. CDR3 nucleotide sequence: TGTGCCAGCTCACCGACTAGCGGGAGCAACGAGCAGTACTTC. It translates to CASSPTSGSNEQYF.

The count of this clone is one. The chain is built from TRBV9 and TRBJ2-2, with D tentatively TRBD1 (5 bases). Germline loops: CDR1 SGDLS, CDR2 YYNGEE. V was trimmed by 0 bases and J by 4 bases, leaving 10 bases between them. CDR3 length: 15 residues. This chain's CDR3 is CASSVGTGPTGELFF. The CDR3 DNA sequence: TGTGCCAGCAGCGTAGGTACAGGACCCACCGGGGAGCTGTTTTTT. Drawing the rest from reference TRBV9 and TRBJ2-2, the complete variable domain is DSGVTQTPKHLITATGQRVTLRCSPRSGDLSVYWYQQSLDQGLQFLIQYYNGEERAKGNILERFSAQQFPDLHSELNLSSLELGDSALYFCASSVGTGPTGELFFGEGSRLTVL.